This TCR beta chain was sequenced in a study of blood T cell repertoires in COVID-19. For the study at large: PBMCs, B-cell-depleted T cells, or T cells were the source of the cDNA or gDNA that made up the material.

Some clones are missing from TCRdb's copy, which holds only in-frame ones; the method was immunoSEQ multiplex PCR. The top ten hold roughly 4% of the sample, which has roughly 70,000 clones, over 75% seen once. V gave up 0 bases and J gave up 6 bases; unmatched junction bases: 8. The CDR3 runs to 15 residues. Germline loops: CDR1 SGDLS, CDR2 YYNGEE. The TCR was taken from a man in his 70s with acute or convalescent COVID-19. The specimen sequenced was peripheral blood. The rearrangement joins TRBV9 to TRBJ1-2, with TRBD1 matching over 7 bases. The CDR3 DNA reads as TGTGCCAGCAGCGTAGCTTGGAGGGGGCGAAATGGCTACACCTTC. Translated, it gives CASSVAWRGRNGYTF.